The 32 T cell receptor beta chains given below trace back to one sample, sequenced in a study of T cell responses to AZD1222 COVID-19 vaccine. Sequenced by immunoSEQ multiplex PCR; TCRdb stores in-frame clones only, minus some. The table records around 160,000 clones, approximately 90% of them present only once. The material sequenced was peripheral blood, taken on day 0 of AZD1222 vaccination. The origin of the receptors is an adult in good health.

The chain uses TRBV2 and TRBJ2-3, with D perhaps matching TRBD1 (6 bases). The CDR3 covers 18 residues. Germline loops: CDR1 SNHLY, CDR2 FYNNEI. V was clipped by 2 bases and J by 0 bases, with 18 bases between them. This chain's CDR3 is CASSEITGPYYSTDTQYF. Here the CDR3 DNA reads TGTGCCAGCAGTGAAATAACAGGGCCGTACTATAGCACAGATACGCAGTATTTT.

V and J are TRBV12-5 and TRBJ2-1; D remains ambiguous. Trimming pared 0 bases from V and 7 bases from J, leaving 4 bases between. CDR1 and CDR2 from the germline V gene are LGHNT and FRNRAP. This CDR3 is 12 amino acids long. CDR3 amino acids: CASGLVPNEQFF. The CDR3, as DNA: TGTGCTAGTGGTTTGGTACCGAATGAGCAGTTCTTC. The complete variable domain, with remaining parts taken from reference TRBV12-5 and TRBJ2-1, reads DARVTQTPRHKVTEMGQEVTMRCQPILGHNTVFWYRQTMMQGLELLAYFRNRAPLDDSGMPKDRFSAEMPDATLATLKIQPSEPRDSAVYFCASGLVPNEQFFGPGTRLTVL.

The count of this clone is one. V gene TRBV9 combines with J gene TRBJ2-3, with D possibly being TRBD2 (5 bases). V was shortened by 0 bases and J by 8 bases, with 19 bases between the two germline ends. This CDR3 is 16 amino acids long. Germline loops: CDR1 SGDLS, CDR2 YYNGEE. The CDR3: CASSVGGLSQVSTQYF. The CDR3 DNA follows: TGTGCCAGCAGCGTAGGCGGGCTGTCTCAGGTCTCTACGCAGTATTTT.

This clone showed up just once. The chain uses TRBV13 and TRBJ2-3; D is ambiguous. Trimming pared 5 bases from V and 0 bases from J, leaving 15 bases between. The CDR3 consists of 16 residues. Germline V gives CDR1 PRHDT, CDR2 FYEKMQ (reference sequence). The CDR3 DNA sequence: TGTGCCAGCAGCCAGGAGCTTTTCTCTAGCACAGATACGCAGTATTTT. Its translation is CASSQELFSSTDTQYF. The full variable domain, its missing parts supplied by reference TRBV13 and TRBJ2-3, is AAGVIQSPRHLIKEKRETATLKCYPIPRHDTVYWYQQGPGQDPQFLISFYEKMQSDKGSIPDRFSAQQFSDYHSELNMSSLELGDSALYFCASSQELFSSTDTQYFGPGTRLTVL.

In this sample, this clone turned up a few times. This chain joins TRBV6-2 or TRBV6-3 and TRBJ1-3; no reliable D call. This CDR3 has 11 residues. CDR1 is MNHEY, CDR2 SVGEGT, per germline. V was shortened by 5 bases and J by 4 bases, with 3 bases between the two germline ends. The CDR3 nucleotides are TGTGCCAGCAGTCTAGGAAACACCATATATTTT. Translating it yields CASSLGNTIYF.

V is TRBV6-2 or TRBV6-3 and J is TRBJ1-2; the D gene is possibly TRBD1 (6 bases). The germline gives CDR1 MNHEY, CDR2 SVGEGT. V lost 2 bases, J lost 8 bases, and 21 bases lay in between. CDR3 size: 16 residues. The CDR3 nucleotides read TGTGCCAGCAGTTACGCTCCTACAGGGTCTCGAGGCGGCTACACCTTC. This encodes CASSYAPTGSRGGYTF.

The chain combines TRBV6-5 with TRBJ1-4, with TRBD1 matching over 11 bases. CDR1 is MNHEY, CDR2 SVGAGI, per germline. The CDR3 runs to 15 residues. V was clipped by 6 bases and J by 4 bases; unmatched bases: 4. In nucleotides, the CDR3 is TGTGCCAGCAGGGACAGGGGGCGGGATAATGAAAAACTGTTTTTT. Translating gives CASRDRGRDNEKLFF.

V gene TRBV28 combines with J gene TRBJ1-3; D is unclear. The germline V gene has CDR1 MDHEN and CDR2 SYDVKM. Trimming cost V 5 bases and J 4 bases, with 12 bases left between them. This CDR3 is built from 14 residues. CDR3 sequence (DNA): TGTGCCAGCAGTCCGCCGGGTGGCGGAAACACCATATATTTT. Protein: CASSPPGGGNTIYF. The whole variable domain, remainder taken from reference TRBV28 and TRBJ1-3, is DVKVTQSSRYLVKRTGEKVFLECVQDMDHENMFWYRQDPGLGLRLIYFSYDVKMKEKGDIPEGYSVSREKKERFSLILESASTNQTSMYLCASSPPGGGNTIYFGEGSWLTVV.

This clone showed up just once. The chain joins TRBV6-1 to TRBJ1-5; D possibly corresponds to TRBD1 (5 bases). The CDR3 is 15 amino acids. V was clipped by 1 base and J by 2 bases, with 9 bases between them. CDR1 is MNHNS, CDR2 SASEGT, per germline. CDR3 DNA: TGTGCCAGCAGTGAAGGTTCCAGGGGCAATCAGCCCCAGCATTTT. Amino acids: CASSEGSRGNQPQHF.

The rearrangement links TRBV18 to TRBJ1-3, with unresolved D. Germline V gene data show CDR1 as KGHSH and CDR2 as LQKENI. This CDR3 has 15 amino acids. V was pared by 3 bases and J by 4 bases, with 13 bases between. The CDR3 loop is CASSPGSGLGNTIYF. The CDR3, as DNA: TGTGCCAGCTCACCGGGATCGGGTCTCGGAAACACCATATATTTT.

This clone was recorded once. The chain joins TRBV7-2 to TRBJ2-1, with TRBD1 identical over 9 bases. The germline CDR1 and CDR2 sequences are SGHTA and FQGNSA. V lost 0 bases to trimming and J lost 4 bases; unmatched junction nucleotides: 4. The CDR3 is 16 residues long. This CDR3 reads CASSLARDRVYNEQFF. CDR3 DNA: TGTGCCAGCAGCTTAGCCCGGGACAGGGTGTACAATGAGCAGTTCTTC.

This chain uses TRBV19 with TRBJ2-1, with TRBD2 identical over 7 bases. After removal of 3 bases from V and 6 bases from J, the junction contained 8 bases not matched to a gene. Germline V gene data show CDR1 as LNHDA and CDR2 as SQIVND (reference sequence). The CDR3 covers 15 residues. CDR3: CASSIRREFPNEQFF. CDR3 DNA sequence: TGTGCCAGTAGTATCCGGCGGGAGTTCCCCAATGAGCAGTTCTTC. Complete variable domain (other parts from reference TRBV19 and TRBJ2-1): DGGITQSPKYLFRKEGQNVTLSCEQNLNHDAMYWYRQDPGQGLRLIYYSQIVNDFQKGDIAEGYSVSREKKESFPLTVTSAQKNPTAFYLCASSIRREFPNEQFFGPGTRLTVL.

CDR3: CSASRGGWGYEQYF. The CDR3, as DNA: TGCAGTGCTAGTAGGGGGGGCTGGGGCTACGAGCAGTACTTC. The rearrangement links TRBV20-1 to TRBJ2-7; D might be TRBD2 (7 bases). Per germline, CDR1 DFQATT and CDR2 SNEGSKA (reference sequence). The length of the CDR3 is 14 residues. V gave up 3 bases and J gave up 3 bases, with 15 bases separating them.

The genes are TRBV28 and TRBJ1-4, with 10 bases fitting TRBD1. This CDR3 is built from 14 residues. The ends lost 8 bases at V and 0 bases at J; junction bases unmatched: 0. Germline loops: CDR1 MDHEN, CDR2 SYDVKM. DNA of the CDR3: TGTGCCAGCGGACAGGGGGCAACTAATGAAAAACTGTTTTTT. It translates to CASGQGATNEKLFF.

This CDR3 is CASSSMDRAWGSQPQHF. CDR3 bases: TGTGCCAGCAGCTCAATGGACAGGGCTTGGGGTAGTCAGCCCCAGCATTTT. The V call is TRBV7-9, the J call TRBJ1-5; 8 bases match TRBD1. J lost 6 bases, V lost 4 bases, and 14 bases had no gene match. The CDR3 extends over 17 amino acids. The germline gives CDR1 SEHNR, CDR2 FQNEAQ (reference sequence).

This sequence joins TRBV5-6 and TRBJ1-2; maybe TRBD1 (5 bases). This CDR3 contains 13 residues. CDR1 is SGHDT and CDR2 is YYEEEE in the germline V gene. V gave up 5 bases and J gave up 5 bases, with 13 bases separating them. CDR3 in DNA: TGTGCCAGCAGGCCGATTTGGGGGTATGGCTACACCTTC. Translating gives CASRPIWGYGYTF.

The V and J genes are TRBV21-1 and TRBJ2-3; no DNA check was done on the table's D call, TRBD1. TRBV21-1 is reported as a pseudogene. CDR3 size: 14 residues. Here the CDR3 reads CASNPGQFTDTQYF. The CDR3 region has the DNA TGTGCCAGCAACCCGGGACAGTTCACAGATACGCAGTATTTT.

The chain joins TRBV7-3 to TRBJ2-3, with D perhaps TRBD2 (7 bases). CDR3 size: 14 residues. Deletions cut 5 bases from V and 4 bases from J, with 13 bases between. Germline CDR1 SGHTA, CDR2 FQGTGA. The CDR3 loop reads CASSPFGGPDTQYF. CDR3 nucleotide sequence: TGTGCCAGCAGCCCATTCGGGGGGCCAGATACGCAGTATTTT.

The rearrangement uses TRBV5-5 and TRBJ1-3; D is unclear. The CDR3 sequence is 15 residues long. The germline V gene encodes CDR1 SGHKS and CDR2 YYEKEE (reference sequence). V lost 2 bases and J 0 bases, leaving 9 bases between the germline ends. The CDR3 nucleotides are TGTGCCAGCAGCTTCCGTTGGGGCTCTGGAAACACCATATATTTT. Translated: CASSFRWGSGNTIYF.

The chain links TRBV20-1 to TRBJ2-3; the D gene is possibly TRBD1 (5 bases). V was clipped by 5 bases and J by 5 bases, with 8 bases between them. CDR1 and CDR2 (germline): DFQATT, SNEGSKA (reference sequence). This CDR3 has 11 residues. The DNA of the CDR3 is TGCAGTGCTGGGGCCATAGATACGCAGTATTTT. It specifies CSAGAIDTQYF.

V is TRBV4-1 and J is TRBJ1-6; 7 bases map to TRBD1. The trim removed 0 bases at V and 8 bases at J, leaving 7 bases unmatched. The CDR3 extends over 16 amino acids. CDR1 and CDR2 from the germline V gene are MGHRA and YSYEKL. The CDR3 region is CASSQDWRQGYSPLHF. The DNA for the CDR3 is TGCGCCAGCAGCCAAGATTGGAGACAGGGCTATTCACCCCTCCACTTT.

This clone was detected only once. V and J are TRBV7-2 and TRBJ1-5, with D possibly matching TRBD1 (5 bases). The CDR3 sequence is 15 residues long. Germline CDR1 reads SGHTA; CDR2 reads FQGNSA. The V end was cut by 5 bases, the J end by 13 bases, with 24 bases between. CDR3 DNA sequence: TGTGCCAGCAGCCCCCTTGGTTCCAGGGTGGTATTACAGCATTTT. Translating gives CASSPLGSRVVLQHF. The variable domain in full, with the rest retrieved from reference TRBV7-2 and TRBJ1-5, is GAGVSQSPSNKVTEKGKDVELRCDPISGHTALYWYRQSLGQGLEFLIYFQGNSAPDKSGLPSDRFSAERTGGSVSTLTIQRTQQEDSAVYLCASSPLGSRVVLQHFGDGTRLSIL.

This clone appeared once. CDR3 coding DNA: TGTGCCAGCAGCTTGAGCCCTCAGGCCCTCCACTTT. As protein: CASSLSPQALHF. The V and J genes are TRBV5-4 and TRBJ1-6; the D is unclear. Germline CDR1 is SGHNT and CDR2 is YYREEE (reference sequence). There are 12 residues in the CDR3. Deletions cut 1 base from V and 14 bases from J, with 10 bases between.

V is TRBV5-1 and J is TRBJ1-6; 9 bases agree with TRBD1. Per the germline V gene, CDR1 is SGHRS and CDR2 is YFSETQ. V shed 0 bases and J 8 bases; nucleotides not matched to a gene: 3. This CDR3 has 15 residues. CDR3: CASSLGTGDDSPLHF. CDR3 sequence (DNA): TGCGCCAGCAGCTTGGGGACAGGGGATGATTCACCCCTCCACTTT.

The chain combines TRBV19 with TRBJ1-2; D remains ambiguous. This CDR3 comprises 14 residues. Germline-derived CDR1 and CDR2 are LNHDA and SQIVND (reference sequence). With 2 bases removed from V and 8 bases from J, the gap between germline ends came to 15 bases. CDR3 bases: TGTGCCAGTAGTATAAAGGGATCGACGGGAGGCTACACCTTC. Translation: CASSIKGSTGGYTF.

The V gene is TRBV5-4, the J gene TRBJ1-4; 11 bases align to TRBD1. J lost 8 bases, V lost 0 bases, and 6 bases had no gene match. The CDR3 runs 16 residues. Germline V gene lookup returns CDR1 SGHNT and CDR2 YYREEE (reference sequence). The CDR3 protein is CASSLGAGTGGEKLFF. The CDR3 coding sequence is TGTGCCAGCAGCTTGGGGGCAGGGACAGGGGGAGAAAAACTGTTTTTT.

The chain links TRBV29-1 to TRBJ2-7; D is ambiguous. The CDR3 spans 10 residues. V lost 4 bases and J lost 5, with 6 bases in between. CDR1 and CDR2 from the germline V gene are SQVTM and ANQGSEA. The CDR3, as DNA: TGCAGCGTTGCGGGTGACGAGCAGTACTTC. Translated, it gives CSVAGDEQYF.

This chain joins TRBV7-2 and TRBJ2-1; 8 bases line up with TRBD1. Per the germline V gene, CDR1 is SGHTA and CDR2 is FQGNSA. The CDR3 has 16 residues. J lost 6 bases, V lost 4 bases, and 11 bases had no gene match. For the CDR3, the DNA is TGTGCCAGCAGCTCAGGGGGCCCTGGACCCGCCAATGAGCAGTTCTTC. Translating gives CASSSGGPGPANEQFF.

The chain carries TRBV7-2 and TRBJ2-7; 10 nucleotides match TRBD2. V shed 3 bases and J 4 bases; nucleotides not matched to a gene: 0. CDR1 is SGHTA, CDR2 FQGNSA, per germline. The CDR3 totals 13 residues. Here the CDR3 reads CASSFSGRYEQYF. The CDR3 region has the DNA TGTGCCAGCAGCTTTAGCGGGAGGTACGAGCAGTACTTC.

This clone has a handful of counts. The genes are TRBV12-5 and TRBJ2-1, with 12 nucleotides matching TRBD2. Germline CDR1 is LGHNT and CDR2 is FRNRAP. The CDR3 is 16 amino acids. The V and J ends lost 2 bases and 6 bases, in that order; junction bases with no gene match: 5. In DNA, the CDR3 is TGTGCTAGTGGTTTGACACGACTAGCGGGAGCCAATGAGCAGTTCTTC. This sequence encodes CASGLTRLAGANEQFF. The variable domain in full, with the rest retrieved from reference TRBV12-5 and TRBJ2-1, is DARVTQTPRHKVTEMGQEVTMRCQPILGHNTVFWYRQTMMQGLELLAYFRNRAPLDDSGMPKDRFSAEMPDATLATLKIQPSEPRDSAVYFCASGLTRLAGANEQFFGPGTRLTVL.

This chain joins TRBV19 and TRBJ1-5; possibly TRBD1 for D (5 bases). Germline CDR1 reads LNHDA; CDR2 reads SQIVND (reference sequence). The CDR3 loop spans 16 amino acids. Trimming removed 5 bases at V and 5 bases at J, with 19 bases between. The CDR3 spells CASSGVYGREDQPQHF. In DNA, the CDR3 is TGTGCCAGTAGTGGCGTATACGGCAGGGAGGATCAGCCCCAGCATTTT. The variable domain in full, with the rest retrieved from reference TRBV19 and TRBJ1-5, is DGGITQSPKYLFRKEGQNVTLSCEQNLNHDAMYWYRQDPGQGLRLIYYSQIVNDFQKGDIAEGYSVSREKKESFPLTVTSAQKNPTAFYLCASSGVYGREDQPQHFGDGTRLSIL.

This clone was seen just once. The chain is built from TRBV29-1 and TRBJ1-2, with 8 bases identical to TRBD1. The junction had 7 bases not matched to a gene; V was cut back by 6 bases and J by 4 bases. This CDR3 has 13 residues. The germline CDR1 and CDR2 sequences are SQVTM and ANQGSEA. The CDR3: CSVRPDRGYGYTF. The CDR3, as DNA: TGCAGCGTCCGTCCCGACAGGGGCTATGGCTACACCTTC. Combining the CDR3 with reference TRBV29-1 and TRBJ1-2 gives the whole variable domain SAVISQKPSRDICQRGTSLTIQCQVDSQVTMMFWYRQQPGQSLTLIATANQGSEATYESGFVIDKFPISRPNLTFSTLTVSNMSPEDSSIYLCSVRPDRGYGYTFGSGTRLTVV.